This is a list of T cell receptor beta chains from one sample in a study of control samples from healthy donors and cancer patients. Generated by immunoSEQ multiplex PCR, the TCRdb table keeps only in-frame clones and is missing some. The sample gives some 150,000 clones, 85% to 95% of which show up once; around 2.4% is in the top ten. The sample comprised blood. The source is a man aged 50 to 60 in good health. Each CDR3 is given with its conserved first and last residue. Each record gives: V gene, J gene, clone size, D gene, CDR3 DNA, CDR3 protein. A D gene is named only where the DNA matches it firmly. Only part of the rows carry a size: once, few, many, or a class if the clone is expanded.

>TRBV5-6|TRBJ2-7|.|TRBD2
TGTGCCAGCAGTTTGGGACTAGCGGGAGGCGAGCAGTACTTC
CASSLGLAGGEQYF
>TRBV24-1|TRBJ2-4|.|.
TGTGCCACCAGTGATTTGTCCGGACAGAACGGGGACATTCAGTACTTC
CATSDLSGQNGDIQYF
>TRBV12-5|TRBJ2-5|.|.
TGTGCTAGTGGTCTAGACTACCCCTACCAAGAGACCCAGTACTTC
CASGLDYPYQETQYF
>TRBV28|TRBJ1-5|.|.
TGTGCCAGCAGTTTGGCCCTGGGGAATCAGCCCCAGCATTTT
CASSLALGNQPQHF
>TRBV6-5|TRBJ2-7|.|TRBD1
TGTGCCAGCAGGGAGGGACAGGGGGCTTACGAGCAGTACTTC
CASREGQGAYEQYF
>TRBV2|TRBJ1-1|.|.
TGTGCCAGCAGTGCTACAGGTTCATTGGGCACTGAAGCTTTCTTT
CASSATGSLGTEAFF
>TRBV24-1|TRBJ2-7|.|.
TGTGCATGCAGGGAAGGGTCCTACGAGCAGTACTTC
CACREGSYEQYF
>TRBV6-4|TRBJ1-4|.|.
TGTGCCAGCAGTGACAGGGGTTCGGCTAATGAAAAACTGTTTTTT
CASSDRGSANEKLFF
>TRBV18|TRBJ1-1|.|.
TGTGCCAGCTCACCACCGGGGAAGGGCATGAACACTGAAGCTTTCTTT
CASSPPGKGMNTEAFF
>TRBV10-3|TRBJ2-1|.|.
TGTGCCATCAAGGACACAAGGGGGGCCTCCTACAATGAGCAGTTCTTC
CAIKDTRGASYNEQFF
>TRBV28|TRBJ1-1|once|.
TGTGCCAGCAATTTACACCGACAGAACACTGAAGCTTTCTTT
CASNLHRQNTEAFF
>TRBV30|TRBJ1-6|.|.
TGTGCTCGGGAGGGGGCCTATAATTCACCCCTCCACTTT
CAREGAYNSPLHF
>TRBV6-5|TRBJ2-1|.|TRBD2
TGTGCCAGCAGTTCCACTAGCGGGCCTTACAATGAGCAGTTCTTC
CASSSTSGPYNEQFF
>TRBV20-1|TRBJ2-7|.|.
TGCAGTGCTAGTGCAGGGACTTCGTACGAGCAGTACTTC
CSASAGTSYEQYF
>TRBV19|TRBJ1-4|few|.
TGTGCCAGTAGAATCCGGGAGGGAGGTGAAAAACTGTTTTTT
CASRIREGGEKLFF
>TRBV2|TRBJ2-5|.|TRBD1
TGTGCCAGCACCCCCGGGACAGGGGGCGGGGAGACCCAGTACTTC
CASTPGTGGGETQYF
>TRBV28|TRBJ2-2|.|.
TGTGCCAGCAGCTTTATCGACAGGTCTAACGGGGAGCTGTTTTTT
CASSFIDRSNGELFF
>TRBV28|TRBJ1-4|.|.
TGTGCCAGCAGTTTATGGAGGGGTCAGGATGAAAAACTGTTTTTT
CASSLWRGQDEKLFF
>TRBV14|TRBJ1-2|few|.
TGTGCCAGCAGCCTAAGGTTTAACTATGGCTACACCTTC
CASSLRFNYGYTF
>TRBV10-2|TRBJ2-5|.|.
TGCGCCAGCAGTTTCCGGGGCCGAGGGGAGACCCAGTACTTC
CASSFRGRGETQYF
>TRBV7-9|TRBJ2-1|.|TRBD2
TGTGCCAGCAGCCTAGGACTAGCTGGGGATGAGCAGTTCTTC
CASSLGLAGDEQFF
>TRBV5-1|TRBJ2-5|.|TRBD2
TGCGCCAGCAGCCTAATTAGCGGGAGATCAGAGACCCAGTACTTC
CASSLISGRSETQYF
>TRBV28|TRBJ1-6|.|TRBD1
TGTGCCAGCAGCGCCACTGCTACGGGACAGATTAATTCACCCCTCCACTTT
CASSATATGQINSPLHF
>TRBV30|TRBJ1-5|.|.
TGTGCCTGGAGTGACCCTAATCAGCCCCAGCATTTT
CAWSDPNQPQHF
>TRBV2|TRBJ1-1|.|TRBD1
TGTGCCAGCAGTGATCAGGGGGGGACTGAAGCTTTCTTT
CASSDQGGTEAFF
>TRBV7-6|TRBJ2-5|.|.
TGTGCCAGCAGCTTAGCCGGGACGGCTCAAGAGACCCAGTACTTC
CASSLAGTAQETQYF
>TRBV27|TRBJ2-7|.|TRBD2
TGTGCCAGCAGTTTAGGATTGAGACTAGCGGGATCCTACGAGCAGTACTTC
CASSLGLRLAGSYEQYF
>TRBV3-1/TRBV3-2|TRBJ2-5|.|TRBD2
TGTGCCAGCAGGCTAGCGGGTCAAGAGACCCAGTACTTC
CASRLAGQETQYF
>TRBV7-3|TRBJ2-7|.|.
TGTGCCAGCAGCTCGGGGGGCGGTGACGAGCAGTACTTC
CASSSGGGDEQYF
>TRBV10-2|TRBJ2-5|.|.
TGCGCCAGCGGTCGACACGGTCAAGAGACCCAGTACTTC
CASGRHGQETQYF
>TRBV5-6|TRBJ1-1|.|TRBD1
TGTGCCAGCAGCCTCCCCGGGACAGTGAACACTGAAGCTTTCTTT
CASSLPGTVNTEAFF
>TRBV9|TRBJ2-2|.|TRBD2
TGTGCCAGCAGCCTAGGGACTAGCGCGGGGGAGCTGTTTTTT
CASSLGTSAGELFF
>TRBV5-1|TRBJ2-1|.|.
TGCGCCAGCAGCTTGGCCGATATCGCAAATGAGCAGTTCTTC
CASSLADIANEQFF
>TRBV6-6|TRBJ2-7|.|.
TGTGCCAGCAGTTACTCGGGGGAAGCGTACGAGCAGTACTTC
CASSYSGEAYEQYF
>TRBV30|TRBJ2-4|.|.
TGTGCCTGGAGCACGGGACACTCAGCCGGAGACATTCAGTACTTC
CAWSTGHSAGDIQYF
>TRBV6-1|TRBJ2-5|.|.
TGTGCCAGCAGTGAGAACAGGCAAGAGACCCAGTACTTC
CASSENRQETQYF
>TRBV10-1|TRBJ2-5|.|.
TGCGCCAGCAGTGCGACAGGCGGCGGGACCCAGTACTTC
CASSATGGGTQYF
>TRBV11-3|TRBJ2-1|.|TRBD2
TGTGCCAGCAGCTTAGGGACTAGCAATAACAATGAGCAGTTCTTC
CASSLGTSNNNEQFF
>TRBV7-2|TRBJ1-5|.|.
TGTGCCAGCAGCCCTGACAGGCTTAGCAATCAGCCCCAGCATTTT
CASSPDRLSNQPQHF
>TRBV7-9|TRBJ1-3|.|TRBD1
TGTGCCAGCAGTCCACAGGGGGCTACATGGTGGAACACCATATATTTT
CASSPQGATWWNTIYF
>TRBV2|TRBJ1-5|.|.
TGTGCCAGCAGTGAAGCGCATTCGAGCAATCAGCCCCAGCATTTT
CASSEAHSSNQPQHF
>TRBV3-1/TRBV3-2|TRBJ2-1|.|.
TGTGCCAGCAGCCAAGGGAACAGGGCTAATGAGCAGTTCTTC
CASSQGNRANEQFF
>TRBV30|TRBJ2-3|once|TRBD2
TGTGCCTGGAGTATGGGACTAGCGGGAGGCACAGATACGCAGTATTTT
CAWSMGLAGGTDTQYF
>TRBV3-1/TRBV3-2|TRBJ2-2|.|.
TGTGCCAGCAGCCAAAAGGTGGCCGGGGAGCTGTTTTTT
CASSQKVAGELFF